This TCR beta chain is drawn from a study of blood T cell repertoires in COVID-19. Germline CDR1 SGHTA, CDR2 FQGNSA. This CDR3 contains 14 residues. V dropped 5 bases and J dropped 6 bases, with 17 bases sitting between them. Assay used: immunoSEQ multiplex PCR; TCRdb lists only in-frame clones, some missing. The sample carries fewer than 70,000 clones, roughly 87% recorded once. The sequence was collected from a man aged 50-60 years with active COVID-19. The rearrangement uses TRBV7-2 and TRBJ2-7, with D maybe TRBD1 (5 bases). Sequenced input: peripheral blood. Written as DNA, the CDR3 is TGTGCCAGCAGCCCCTGGGCTAATCAGGGCGAGCAGTACTTC. Translation gives CASSPWANQGEQYF.